The subject of this entry is one TCR beta chain. This sample was taken from a study of blood T cells in healthy people across ages. CDR3 length equals 16 residues. CDR1 is SGHRS and CDR2 is YFSETQ in the germline V gene. V was pared by 4 bases and J by 9 bases, with 11 bases of the junction left unmatched. Then a second PCR, running roughly 7 to 11 cycles, was carried out with a sample-barcoded 5' primer and a J-beta primer mix. TCRdb independently ran MiXCR on the 5' RACE reads; one entry per CDR3 protein. The table records hundreds of thousands of distinct CDR3 sequences, under 25% of them present only once.

This receptor was taken from a man in his 70s in good health. Source material: blood. The chain couples TRBV5-1 to TRBJ2-1; TRBD2 matches at 12 bases. The CDR3 coding sequence is TGCGCCAGCAGCCAACTAGCGGGAGGTCCCTTGACTGAGCAGTTCTTC. It yields the protein CASSQLAGGPLTEQFF.